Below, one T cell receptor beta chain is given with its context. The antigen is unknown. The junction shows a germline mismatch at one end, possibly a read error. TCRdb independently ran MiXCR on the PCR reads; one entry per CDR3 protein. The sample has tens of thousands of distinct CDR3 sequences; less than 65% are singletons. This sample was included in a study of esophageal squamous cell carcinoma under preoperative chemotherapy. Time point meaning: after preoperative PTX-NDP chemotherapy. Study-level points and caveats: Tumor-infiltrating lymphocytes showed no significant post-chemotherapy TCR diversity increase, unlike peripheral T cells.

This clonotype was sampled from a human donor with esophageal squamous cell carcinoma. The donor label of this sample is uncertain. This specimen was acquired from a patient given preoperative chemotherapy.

CDR3 protein: CASSPTPNEQFF. In DNA form, the CDR3 reads TGTGCCAGCAGCCCCACACCGAATGAGCAGTTCTTT. The rearrangement uses TRBV7-3 and TRBJ2-3, with no clear D. This CDR3 is 12 amino acids long. Germline values: CDR1 SGHTA, CDR2 FQGTGA. Filled out from reference TRBV7-3 and TRBJ2-3, the complete variable domain reads GAGVSQTPSNKVTEKGKYVELRCDPISGHTALYWYRQSLGQGPEFLIYFQGTGAADDSGLPNDRFFAVRPEGSVSTLKIQRTERGDSAVYLCASSPTPNEQFFGPGTRLTVL.